This T cell receptor (beta chain) emerged from a study of Tregs in tolerant kidney transplant recipients. Overall study findings and caveats: Tregs expanded with activated donor B cells seemed most donor-specific. Biological reproducibility was not directly addressed, but technical replication error appeared minimal. Donor-specific Treg expansion exceeded global Treg expansion in tolerant patients, suggesting antigen drive.

Notes on this clone: Its antigen remains unknown. The read finishes 3 residues shy of the CDR3 end, and the germline J gene is used to complete it.

V lost 2 bases, J lost 5 bases, and 9 bases stayed unmatched. Germline values: CDR1 SGHRS, CDR2 YFSETQ. The CDR3 totals 16 residues. Related graft donors supplied nonmyeloablative bone marrow transplants, and mixed chimerism was transient. Unstimulated Tregs (CD4+CD25+CD127-) and CD4+CD25- non-Tregs were sorted from PBMCs. The protocol was immunoSEQ multiplex PCR, while the TCRdb copy is restricted to in-frame clones and leaves out a portion. The table gives around 33,000 clones; the top ten clones make up roughly 2% of it. The J gene is TRBJ2-7, the V gene TRBV5-1; TRBD2 matches at 11 bases. This specimen was CD4+ T cells from blood (PBMCs), taken 24 months after the transplant. The receptor was isolated from a human patient who received a combined kidney and bone marrow transplant. The T cells may come from the graft donor. CDR3 sequence: CASSLGGLAGSDEQYF. The sequenced CDR3 bases are TGCGCCAGCAGCTTAGGAGGACTAGCGGGCAGCGACGAG.